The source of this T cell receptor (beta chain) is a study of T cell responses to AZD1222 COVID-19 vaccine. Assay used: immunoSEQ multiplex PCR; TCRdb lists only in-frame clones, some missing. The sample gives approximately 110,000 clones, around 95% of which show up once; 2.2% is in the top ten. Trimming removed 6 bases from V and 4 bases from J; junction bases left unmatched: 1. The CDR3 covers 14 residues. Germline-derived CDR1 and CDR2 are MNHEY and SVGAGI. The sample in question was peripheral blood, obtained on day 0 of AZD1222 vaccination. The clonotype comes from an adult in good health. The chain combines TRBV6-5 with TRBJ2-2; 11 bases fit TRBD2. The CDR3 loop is CASRGLAVTGELFF. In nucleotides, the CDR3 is TGTGCCAGCAGGGGACTAGCGGTCACCGGGGAGCTGTTTTTT.